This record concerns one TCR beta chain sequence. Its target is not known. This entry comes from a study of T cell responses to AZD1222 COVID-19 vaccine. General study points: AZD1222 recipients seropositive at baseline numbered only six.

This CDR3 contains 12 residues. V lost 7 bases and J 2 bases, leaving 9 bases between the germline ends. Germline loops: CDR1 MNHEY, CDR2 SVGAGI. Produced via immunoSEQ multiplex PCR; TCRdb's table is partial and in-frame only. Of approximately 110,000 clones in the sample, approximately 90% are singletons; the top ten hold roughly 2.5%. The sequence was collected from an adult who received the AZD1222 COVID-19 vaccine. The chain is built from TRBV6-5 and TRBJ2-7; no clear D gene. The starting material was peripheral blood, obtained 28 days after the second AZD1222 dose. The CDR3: CASKVGTYEQYF. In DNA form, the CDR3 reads TGTGCCAGCAAGGTGGGGACCTACGAGCAGTACTTC.